Each of the 15 T cell receptor beta chains below was sequenced from the same sample in a study of OX40 agonist ivuxolimab in advanced cancers. Libraries were constructed by the immunoSEQ multiplex PCR assay. As stored in TCRdb, this immuneACCESS dataset retains in-frame rearrangements with V and J assigned. A fraction of the clones does not appear; measured against another copy, unresolved V genes explain less than half of the discrepancy, and the remainder lacks a known reason. This sample lists 60,000 to 80,000 clones; roughly 89% were detected once. Together, the top ten hold around 8.3% of the sample. This specimen consisted of CD4+ or CD8+ T cells sorted from blood, obtained in a trial of the OX40 agonist ivuxolimab. The receptors here all came from an adult with an advanced solid tumor such as melanoma, head and neck, liver or kidney cancer.

The chain is built from TRBV11-3 and TRBJ2-1; 7 positions match TRBD1. With 7 bases clipped from V and 8 bases from J, the junction kept 14 bases outside the gene matches. Germline V gene data show CDR1 as SGHNT and CDR2 as YENEEA. The CDR3 is 15 amino acids. The DNA of the CDR3 is TGTGCCAGCACCTTGGGGGTAATTCAGGGGGATGAGCAGTTCTTC. Translated: CASTLGVIQGDEQFF.

The CDR3 sequence is CASSYGGRGDTGELFF. CDR3 coding DNA: TGTGCCAGCAGTTACGGCGGCAGAGGAGACACCGGGGAGCTGTTTTTT. The rearrangement links TRBV5-4 to TRBJ2-2; D not resolved. The V end lost 5 bases, the J end lost 3 bases, and 17 bases lay between the germline ends. The CDR3 is 16 amino acids. Germline V lookup: CDR1 SGHNT, CDR2 YYREEE (reference sequence). Together with reference TRBV5-4 and TRBJ2-2, the CDR3 gives the full variable domain: ETGVTQSPTHLIKTRGQQVTLRCSSQSGHNTVSWYQQALGQGPQFIFQYYREEENGRGNFPPRFSGLQFPNYSSELNVNALELDDSALYLCASSYGGRGDTGELFFGEGSRLTVL.

The V gene is TRBV7-9, the J gene TRBJ2-5; 9 bases match TRBD2. The V and J ends lost 5 bases and 5 bases, in that order; junction bases with no gene match: 9. The CDR3 runs to 15 residues. CDR1 and CDR2 (germline): SEHNR, FQNEAQ (reference sequence). This chain's CDR3 is CASSPVSGGGETQYF. CDR3 DNA sequence: TGTGCCAGCAGCCCTGTTAGCGGGGGTGGTGAGACCCAGTACTTC.

The rearrangement joins TRBV7-9 to TRBJ2-3; D may be TRBD1 (5 bases). The CDR3 has 12 residues. V shed 5 bases and J shed 10 bases, with 13 bases lying between them. Germline V gene lookup returns CDR1 SEHNR and CDR2 FQNEAQ (reference sequence). CDR3 region: CASSRDSLAQYF. The CDR3 bases are TGTGCCAGCAGCCGCGACAGCCTGGCGCAGTATTTT.

The chain couples TRBV9 to TRBJ2-2, with a possible D match to TRBD2 (6 bases). Trimming left V 4 bases short and J 4 bases short, with 14 bases between. CDR1 is SGDLS, CDR2 YYNGEE, per germline. The CDR3 is made up of 15 amino acids. CDR3 coding DNA: TGTGCCAGCAGCCCCCCGGGACTCTTCACCGGGGAGCTGTTTTTT. This sequence encodes CASSPPGLFTGELFF. Variable domain in full (rest from reference TRBV9 and TRBJ2-2): DSGVTQTPKHLITATGQRVTLRCSPRSGDLSVYWYQQSLDQGLQFLIQYYNGEERAKGNILERFSAQQFPDLHSELNLSSLELGDSALYFCASSPPGLFTGELFFGEGSRLTVL.

The sample holds a few counts of this clone. The genes are TRBV28 and TRBJ1-1; 7 bases map to TRBD1. The CDR3 runs to 13 residues. Germline CDR1 is MDHEN and CDR2 is SYDVKM. The V and J ends lost 2 bases and 6 bases, in that order; junction bases with no gene match: 3. The CDR3 nucleotides are TGTGCCAGCAGTTTAGGGACAGCGCCTGAAGCTTTCTTT. Protein sequence: CASSLGTAPEAFF. The whole variable domain, filled in from reference TRBV28 and TRBJ1-1, reads DVKVTQSSRYLVKRTGEKVFLECVQDMDHENMFWYRQDPGLGLRLIYFSYDVKMKEKGDIPEGYSVSREKKERFSLILESASTNQTSMYLCASSLGTAPEAFFGQGTRLTVV.

The chain joins TRBV6-5 to TRBJ2-7, with D hard to call. CDR1 MNHEY and CDR2 SVGAGI come from the germline V gene. The CDR3 runs 13 residues. V gave up 6 bases and J gave up 1 base, with 10 bases separating them. The CDR3 bases are TGTGCCAGCAGAACGGACGGATCCTACGAGCAGTACTTC. As protein: CASRTDGSYEQYF.

The table lists this clone with a few counts. The chain has TRBV19 and TRBJ1-2, with D perhaps matching TRBD1 (6 bases). Germline-derived CDR1 and CDR2 are LNHDA and SQIVND (reference sequence). V dropped 4 bases and J dropped 4 bases, with 10 bases sitting between them. This CDR3 is built from 13 residues. CDR3 in DNA: TGTGCCAGTAGTACCGTGGACAGCTATGGCTACACCTTC. This codes for CASSTVDSYGYTF.

V usage is TRBV6-1 and J usage is TRBJ2-5; unclear D gene. Trimming took 9 bases from V and 1 from J, leaving 15 bases between them. CDR3 length: 14 residues. The germline gives CDR1 MNHNS, CDR2 SASEGT. The CDR3 coding sequence is TGTGCCAGTAAGGTACAGATTCCCCAAGAGACCCAGTACTTC. This sequence encodes CASKVQIPQETQYF.

The chain is built from TRBV4-3 and TRBJ1-2; the match to TRBD1 covers 7 bases. The J segment lost 6 bases and the V segment lost 5 bases, leaving 12 bases of the junction unmatched. The length of the CDR3 is 15 residues. CDR1 and CDR2 from the germline V gene are LGHNA and YSLEER. The CDR3, as DNA: TGCGCCAGCAGCTTTACAGGGGAAACCCTAGATGGCTACACCTTC. This codes for CASSFTGETLDGYTF.

CDR3 DNA sequence: TGTGCCAGCAGCTTAATATCATGGGCTGAAGCTTTCTTT. It codes for CASSLISWAEAFF. The V and J genes are TRBV7-8 and TRBJ1-1; D unresolved. Trimming shortened V by 2 bases and J by 6 bases, and 10 bases separated the two germline ends. The germline V gene has CDR1 SGHVS and CDR2 FQNEAQ. This CDR3 has 13 amino acids. Combining the CDR3 with reference TRBV7-8 and TRBJ1-1 gives the whole variable domain GAGVSQSPRYKVAKRGQDVALRCDPISGHVSLFWYQQALGQGPEFLTYFQNEAQLDKSGLPSDRFFAERPEGSVSTLKIQRTQQEDSAVYLCASSLISWAEAFFGQGTRLTVV.

A word on this clone: Other DNA sequences in this sample translate to the same CDR3. The rearrangement uses TRBV5-1 and TRBJ1-1; D is unresolved. V lost 0 bases and J lost 4, with 10 bases in between. CDR1 is SGHRS and CDR2 is YFSETQ in the germline V gene. CDR3 size: 14 residues. CDR3 nucleotide sequence: TGCGCCAGCAGCTTGGAGAGGGCCGGCACTGAAGCTTTCTTT. Translated, it gives CASSLERAGTEAFF.

This sequence joins TRBV7-7 and TRBJ2-2; 9 positions agree with TRBD1. After removal of 4 bases from V and 5 bases from J, the junction contained 5 bases not matched to a gene. Germline CDR1 and CDR2: SSHAT and FNYEAQ (reference sequence). There are 15 residues in the CDR3. CDR3 sequence: CASSSGQGGTGELFF. The CDR3 DNA sequence: TGTGCCAGCAGCTCGGGACAGGGAGGGACCGGGGAGCTGTTTTTT.

CDR3 residues: CASRGGPNTGELFF. The CDR3 region has the DNA TGTGCCAGCAGAGGGGGCCCAAACACCGGGGAGCTGTTTTTT. The rearrangement links TRBV7-2 to TRBJ2-2; 7 nucleotides line up with TRBD1. CDR1 and CDR2 (germline): SGHTA, FQGNSA. The CDR3 has 14 amino acids. The ends lost 6 bases at V and 2 bases at J; junction bases unmatched: 3.

The chain couples TRBV6-5 to TRBJ2-3; 9 positions match TRBD1. The V gene's germline CDR1 is MNHEY and CDR2 SVGAGI. This CDR3 is built from 14 residues. Trimming took 7 bases from V and 4 from J; bases not matched to a gene: 6. CDR3 sequence (DNA): TGTGCCAGCACCCGGGACAGGGTGGCAGATACGCAGTATTTT. Its protein product is CASTRDRVADTQYF.